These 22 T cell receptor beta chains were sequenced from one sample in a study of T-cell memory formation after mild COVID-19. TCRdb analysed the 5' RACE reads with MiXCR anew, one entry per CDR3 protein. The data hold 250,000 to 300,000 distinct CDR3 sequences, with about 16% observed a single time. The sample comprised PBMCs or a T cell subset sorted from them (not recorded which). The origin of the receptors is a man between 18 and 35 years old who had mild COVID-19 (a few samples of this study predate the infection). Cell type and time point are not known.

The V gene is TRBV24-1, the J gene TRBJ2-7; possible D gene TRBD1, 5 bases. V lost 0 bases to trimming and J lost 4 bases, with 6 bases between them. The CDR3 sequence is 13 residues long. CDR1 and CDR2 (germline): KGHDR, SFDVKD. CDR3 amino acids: CATSDLQGYEQYF. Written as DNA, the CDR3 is TGTGCCACCAGTGATTTGCAGGGTTACGAGCAGTACTTC.

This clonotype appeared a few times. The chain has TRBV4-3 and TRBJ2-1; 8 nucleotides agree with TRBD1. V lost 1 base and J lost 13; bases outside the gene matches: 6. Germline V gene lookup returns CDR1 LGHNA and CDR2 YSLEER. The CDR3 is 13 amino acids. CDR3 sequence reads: CASSQGAGGAQFF. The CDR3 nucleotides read TGCGCCAGCAGCCAAGGGGCAGGGGGCGCCCAGTTCTTC.

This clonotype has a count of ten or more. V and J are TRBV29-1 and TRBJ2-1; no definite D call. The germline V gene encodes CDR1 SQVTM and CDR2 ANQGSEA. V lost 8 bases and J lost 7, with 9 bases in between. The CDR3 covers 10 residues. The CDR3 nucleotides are TGCAGCTCCTCGCTGAATGAGCAGTTCTTC. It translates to CSSSLNEQFF.

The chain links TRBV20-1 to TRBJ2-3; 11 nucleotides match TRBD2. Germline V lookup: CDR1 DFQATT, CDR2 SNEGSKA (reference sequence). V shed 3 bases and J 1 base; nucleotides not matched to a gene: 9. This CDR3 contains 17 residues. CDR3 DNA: TGCAGTGCTAGCCCCTGGGATAGCGGGGGGGGCACAGATACGCAGTATTTT. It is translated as CSASPWDSGGGTDTQYF.

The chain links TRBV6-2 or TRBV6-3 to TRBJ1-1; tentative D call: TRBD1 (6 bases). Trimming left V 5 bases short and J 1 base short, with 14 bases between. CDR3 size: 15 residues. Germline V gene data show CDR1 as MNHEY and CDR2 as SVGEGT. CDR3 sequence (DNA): TGTGCCAGCAGTCGAAGGGGGGCCGGGAACACTGAAGCTTTCTTT. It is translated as CASSRRGAGNTEAFF.

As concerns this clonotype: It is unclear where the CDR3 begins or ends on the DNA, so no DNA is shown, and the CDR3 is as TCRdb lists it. The CDR3: CASSTSNQPQHF. The chain joins TRBV6-2 or TRBV6-3 to TRBJ1-5. The germline gives CDR1 MNHEY, CDR2 SVGEGT. The CDR3 adds up to 12 amino acids, both ends counted.

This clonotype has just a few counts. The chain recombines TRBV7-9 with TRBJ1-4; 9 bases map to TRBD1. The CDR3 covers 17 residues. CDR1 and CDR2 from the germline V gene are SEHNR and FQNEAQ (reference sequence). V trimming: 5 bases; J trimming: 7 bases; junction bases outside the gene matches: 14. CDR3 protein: CASSQFTGTGRVEKLFF. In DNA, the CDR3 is TGTGCCAGCAGCCAATTCACGGGGACAGGGCGAGTTGAAAAACTGTTTTTT.

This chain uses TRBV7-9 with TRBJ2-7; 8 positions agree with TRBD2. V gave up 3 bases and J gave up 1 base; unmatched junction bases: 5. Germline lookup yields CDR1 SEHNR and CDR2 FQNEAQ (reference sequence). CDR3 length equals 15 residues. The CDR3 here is CASSFGSGGSYEQYV. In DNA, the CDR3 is TGTGCCAGCAGCTTTGGCAGCGGGGGTTCCTACGAGCAGTACGTC.

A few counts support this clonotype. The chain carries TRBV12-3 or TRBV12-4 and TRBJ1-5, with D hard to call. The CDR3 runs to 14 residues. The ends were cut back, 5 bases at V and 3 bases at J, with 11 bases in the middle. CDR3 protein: CASSDAPTNQPQHF. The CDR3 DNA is TGTGCCAGCAGTGATGCACCTACCAATCAGCCCCAGCATTTT.

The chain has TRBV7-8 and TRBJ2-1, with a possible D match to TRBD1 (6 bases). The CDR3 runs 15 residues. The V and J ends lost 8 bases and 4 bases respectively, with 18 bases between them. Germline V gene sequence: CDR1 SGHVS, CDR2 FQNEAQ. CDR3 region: CASWDKEDRYNEQFF. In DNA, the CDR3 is TGTGCCAGCTGGGACAAAGAGGACAGATACAATGAGCAGTTCTTC.

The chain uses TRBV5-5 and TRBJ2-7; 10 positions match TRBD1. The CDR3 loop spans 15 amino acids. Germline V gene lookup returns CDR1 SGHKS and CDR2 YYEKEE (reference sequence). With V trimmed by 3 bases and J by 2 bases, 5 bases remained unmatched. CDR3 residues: CASSWTGGPTYEQYV. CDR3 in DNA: TGTGCCAGCAGCTGGACAGGGGGACCGACCTACGAGCAGTACGTC.

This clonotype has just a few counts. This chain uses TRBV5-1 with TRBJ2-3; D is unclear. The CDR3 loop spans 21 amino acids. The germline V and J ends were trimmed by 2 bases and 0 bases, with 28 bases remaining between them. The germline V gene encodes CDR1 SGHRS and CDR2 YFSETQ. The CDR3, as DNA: TGCGCCAGCAGCTTCAGTGTCGGCCGCATAGAAACCCGCCCTAGCACAGATACGCAGTATTTT. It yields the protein CASSFSVGRIETRPSTDTQYF.

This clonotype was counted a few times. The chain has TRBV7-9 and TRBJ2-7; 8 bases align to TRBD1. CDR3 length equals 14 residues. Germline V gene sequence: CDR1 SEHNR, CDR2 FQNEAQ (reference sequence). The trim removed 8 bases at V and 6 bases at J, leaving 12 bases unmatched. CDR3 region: CASWRTGMEGEQYF. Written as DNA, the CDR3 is TGTGCCAGCTGGAGGACAGGGATGGAGGGCGAGCAGTACTTC.

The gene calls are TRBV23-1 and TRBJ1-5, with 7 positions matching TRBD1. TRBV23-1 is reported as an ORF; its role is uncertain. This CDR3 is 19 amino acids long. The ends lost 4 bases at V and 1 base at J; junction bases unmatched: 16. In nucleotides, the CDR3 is TGCGCCAGCAGTCCCAACCGGGGGACAGACCCGACAAGCAATCAGCCCCAGCATTTT. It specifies CASSPNRGTDPTSNQPQHF.

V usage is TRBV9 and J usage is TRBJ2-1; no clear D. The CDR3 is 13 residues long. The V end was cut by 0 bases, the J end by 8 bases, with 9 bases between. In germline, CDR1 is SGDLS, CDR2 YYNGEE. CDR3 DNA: TGTGCCAGCAGCGTAGCTCCCGCCGATGAGCAGTTCTTC. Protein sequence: CASSVAPADEQFF.

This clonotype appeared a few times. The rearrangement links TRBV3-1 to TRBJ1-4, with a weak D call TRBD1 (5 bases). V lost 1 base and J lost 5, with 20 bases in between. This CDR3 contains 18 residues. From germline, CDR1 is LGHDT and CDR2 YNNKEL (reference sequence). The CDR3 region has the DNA TGTGCCAGCAGCCAAGGATTCCGGGACTCTTGGTTCAATGAAAAACTGTTTTTT. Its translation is CASSQGFRDSWFNEKLFF.

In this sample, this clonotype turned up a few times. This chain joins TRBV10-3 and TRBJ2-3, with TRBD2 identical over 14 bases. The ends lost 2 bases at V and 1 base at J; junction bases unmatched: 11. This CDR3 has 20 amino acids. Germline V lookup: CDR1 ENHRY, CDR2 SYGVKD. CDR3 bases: TGTGCCATCAGTGAGCTGACTAGCGGGGGGGCCGTCTACGGCACAGATACGCAGTATTTT. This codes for CAISELTSGGAVYGTDTQYF.

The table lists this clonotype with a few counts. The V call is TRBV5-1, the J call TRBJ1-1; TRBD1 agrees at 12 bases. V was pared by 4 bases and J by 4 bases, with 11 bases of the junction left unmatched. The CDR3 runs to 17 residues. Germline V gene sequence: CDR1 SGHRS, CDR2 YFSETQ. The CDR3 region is CASSLTPGQGAITEAFF. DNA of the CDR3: TGCGCCAGCAGCCTCACCCCGGGACAGGGGGCGATCACTGAAGCTTTCTTT.

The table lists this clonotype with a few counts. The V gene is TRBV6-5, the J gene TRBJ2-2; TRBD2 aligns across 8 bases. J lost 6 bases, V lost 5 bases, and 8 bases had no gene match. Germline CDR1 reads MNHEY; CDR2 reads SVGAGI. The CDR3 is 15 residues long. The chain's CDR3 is CASSRSGGESGELFF. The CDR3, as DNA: TGTGCCAGCAGTCGCAGCGGGGGCGAGTCCGGGGAGCTGTTTTTT.

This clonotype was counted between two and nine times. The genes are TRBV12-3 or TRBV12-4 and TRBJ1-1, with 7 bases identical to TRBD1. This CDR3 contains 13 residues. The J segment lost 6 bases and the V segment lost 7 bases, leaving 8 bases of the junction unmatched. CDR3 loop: CASTLDRLSEAFF. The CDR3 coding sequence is TGTGCCAGCACCTTGGACAGGTTGTCTGAAGCTTTCTTT.

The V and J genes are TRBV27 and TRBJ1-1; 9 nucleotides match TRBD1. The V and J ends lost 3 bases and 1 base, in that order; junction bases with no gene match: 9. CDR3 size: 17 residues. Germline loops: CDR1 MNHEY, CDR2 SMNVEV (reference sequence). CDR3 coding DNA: TGTGCCAGCAGTTTCTCCGCCGGACAGGGGACGAACACTGAAGCTTTCTTT. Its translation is CASSFSAGQGTNTEAFF.

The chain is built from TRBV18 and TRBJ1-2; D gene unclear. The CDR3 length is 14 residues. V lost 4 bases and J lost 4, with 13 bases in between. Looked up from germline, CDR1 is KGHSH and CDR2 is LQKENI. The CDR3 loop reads CASSLSGSSYGYTF. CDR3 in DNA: TGTGCCAGCTCACTCTCCGGTTCGAGCTATGGCTACACCTTC.